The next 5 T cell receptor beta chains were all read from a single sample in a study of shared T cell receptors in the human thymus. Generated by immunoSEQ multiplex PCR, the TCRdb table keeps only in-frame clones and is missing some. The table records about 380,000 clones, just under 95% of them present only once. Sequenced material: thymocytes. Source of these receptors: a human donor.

The CDR3 nucleotides are TGTGCCAGCAGTTACGTTTGGGGGTATGAAAAACTGTTTTTT. It specifies CASSYVWGYEKLFF. The chain links TRBV6-5 to TRBJ1-4; weak D call: TRBD1 (5 bases). Deletions cut 2 bases from V and 6 bases from J, with 10 bases between. The germline V gene encodes CDR1 MNHEY and CDR2 SVGAGI. The CDR3 contains 14 residues.

For the CDR3, the DNA is TGTGCCAGCAGCCCCCGGACAGGGGGGCTTGAAAAACTGTTTTTT. It yields the protein CASSPRTGGLEKLFF. This chain links TRBV7-2 with TRBJ1-4; 10 positions match TRBD1. CDR3 length equals 15 residues. V dropped 5 bases and J dropped 7; count of bases not matched to a gene: 7. In germline, CDR1 is SGHTA, CDR2 FQGNSA.

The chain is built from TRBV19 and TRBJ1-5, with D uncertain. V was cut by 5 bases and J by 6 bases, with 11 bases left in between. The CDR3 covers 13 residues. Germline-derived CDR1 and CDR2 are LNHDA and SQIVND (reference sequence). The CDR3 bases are TGTGCCAGTAGTCTAGGGCTAAGTCAGCCCCAGCATTTT. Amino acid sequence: CASSLGLSQPQHF.

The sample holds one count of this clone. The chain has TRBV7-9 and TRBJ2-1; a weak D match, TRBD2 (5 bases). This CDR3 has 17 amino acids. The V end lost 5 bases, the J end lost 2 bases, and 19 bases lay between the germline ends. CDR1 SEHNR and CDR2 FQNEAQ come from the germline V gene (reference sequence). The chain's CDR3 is CASSPPWGDLTYNEQFF. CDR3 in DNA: TGTGCCAGCAGCCCTCCCTGGGGAGACTTAACCTACAATGAGCAGTTCTTC.

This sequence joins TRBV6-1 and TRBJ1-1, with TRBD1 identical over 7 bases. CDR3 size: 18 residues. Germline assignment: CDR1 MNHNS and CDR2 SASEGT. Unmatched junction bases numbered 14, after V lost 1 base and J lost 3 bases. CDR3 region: CASSEGRRGRGGYTEAFF. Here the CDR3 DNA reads TGTGCCAGCAGTGAAGGACGTAGGGGGCGGGGAGGGTACACTGAAGCTTTCTTT.